The 4 T cell receptor beta chains in this list originate from one sample, sequenced in a study of cytomegalovirus exposure and HLA in healthy donors. The PCR employed 60 Vbeta primers together with 13 Jbeta primers. Method: immunoSEQ multiplex PCR; TCRdb's copy keeps in-frame clones and lacks some. This table lists approximately 120,000 clones. The material sequenced was PBMCs. The receptors come from a man aged 25-45 years in good health and CMV-seronegative.

The chain couples TRBV5-1 to TRBJ2-3; TRBD2 matches 10 bases. This CDR3 is built from 15 residues. Germline V gives CDR1 SGHRS, CDR2 YFSETQ. V dropped 4 bases and J dropped 4; count of bases not matched to a gene: 6. The CDR3 coding sequence is TGCGCCAGCAGCCGGCTAGCGGGAGAGGCAGATACGCAGTATTTT. As protein: CASSRLAGEADTQYF. Based on the CDR3 plus reference TRBV5-1 and TRBJ2-3, the full variable domain is KAGVTQTPRYLIKTRGQQVTLSCSPISGHRSVSWYQQTPGQGLQFLFEYFSETQRNKGNFPGRFSGRQFSNSRSEMNVSTLELGDSALYLCASSRLAGEADTQYFGPGTRLTVL.

The V and J genes are TRBV5-4 and TRBJ1-5, with unresolved D. The CDR3 contains 15 residues. Germline CDR1 SGHNT, CDR2 YYREEE (reference sequence). Trimming removed 4 bases at V and 6 bases at J, with 17 bases between. The CDR3 protein is CASSPDTLSPQPQHF. The CDR3 region has the DNA TGTGCCAGCAGCCCGGATACACTATCCCCTCAGCCCCAGCATTTT.

The J gene is TRBJ2-7, the V gene TRBV7-9; the match to TRBD1 covers 9 bases. This CDR3 contains 15 residues. The germline gives CDR1 SEHNR, CDR2 FQNEAQ (reference sequence). Unmatched junction bases numbered 10, after V lost 5 bases and J lost 5 bases. The DNA for the CDR3 is TGTGCCAGCAGCCCTAGGGGGGACAGGGTAAACGAGCAGTACTTC. This translates into CASSPRGDRVNEQYF.

The J gene is TRBJ2-5, the V gene TRBV28; 8 nucleotides line up with TRBD1. The CDR3 covers 14 residues. CDR1 and CDR2 (germline): MDHEN, SYDVKM. After removal of 6 bases from V and 1 base from J, the junction contained 4 bases not matched to a gene. DNA for the CDR3: TGTGCCAGCAGCGGACAGGGATTCCAAGAGACCCAGTACTTC. Translated: CASSGQGFQETQYF.